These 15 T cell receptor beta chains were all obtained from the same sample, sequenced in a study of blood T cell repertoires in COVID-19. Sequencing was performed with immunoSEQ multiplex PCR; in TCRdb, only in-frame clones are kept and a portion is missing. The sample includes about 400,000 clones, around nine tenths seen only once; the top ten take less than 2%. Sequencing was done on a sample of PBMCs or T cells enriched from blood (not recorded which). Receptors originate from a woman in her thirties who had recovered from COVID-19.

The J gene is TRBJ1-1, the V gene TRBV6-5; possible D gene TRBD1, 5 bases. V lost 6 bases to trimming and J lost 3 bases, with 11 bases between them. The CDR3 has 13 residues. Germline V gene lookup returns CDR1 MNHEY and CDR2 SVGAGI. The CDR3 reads CASSLSGDTEAFF. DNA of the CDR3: TGTGCCAGCAGCTTATCGGGGGACACTGAAGCTTTCTTT.

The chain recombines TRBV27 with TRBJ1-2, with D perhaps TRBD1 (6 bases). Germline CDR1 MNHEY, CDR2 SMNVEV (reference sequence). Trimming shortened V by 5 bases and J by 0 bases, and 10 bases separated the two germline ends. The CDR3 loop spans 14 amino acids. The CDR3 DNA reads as TGTGCCAGCAGTGTACAGGGAGCTAACTATGGCTACACCTTC. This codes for CASSVQGANYGYTF.

The DNA of the CDR3 is TGTGCCAGCAGCTTGGGACTAGCTAAAGGTTACGAGCAGTACTTC. It is translated as CASSLGLAKGYEQYF. V is TRBV5-4 and J is TRBJ2-7, with 7 nucleotides matching TRBD2. V shed 0 bases, J shed 4 bases, and the junction held 7 bases outside the gene matches. The length of the CDR3 is 15 residues. Germline V gene data show CDR1 as SGHNT and CDR2 as YYREEE (reference sequence).

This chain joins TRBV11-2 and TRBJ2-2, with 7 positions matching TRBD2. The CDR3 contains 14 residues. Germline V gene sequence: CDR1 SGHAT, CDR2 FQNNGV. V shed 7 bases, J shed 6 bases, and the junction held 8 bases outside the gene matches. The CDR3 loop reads CASTPRRGAGELFF. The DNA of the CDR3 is TGTGCCAGCACCCCCCGTCGGGGGGCCGGGGAGCTGTTTTTT.

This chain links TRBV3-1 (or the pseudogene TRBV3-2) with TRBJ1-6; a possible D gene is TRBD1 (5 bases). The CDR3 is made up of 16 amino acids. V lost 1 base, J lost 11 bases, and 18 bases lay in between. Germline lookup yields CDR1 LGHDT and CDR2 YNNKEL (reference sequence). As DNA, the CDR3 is TGTGCCAGCAGCCAAGTTGGGGAATCTCGGACAACACCCCTCCACTTT. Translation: CASSQVGESRTTPLHF.

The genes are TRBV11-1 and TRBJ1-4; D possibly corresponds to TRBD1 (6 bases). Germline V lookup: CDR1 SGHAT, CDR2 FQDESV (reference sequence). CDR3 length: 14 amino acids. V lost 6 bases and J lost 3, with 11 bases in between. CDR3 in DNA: TGTGCCAGCAGTTACGACAGGTCTAATGAAAAACTGTTTTTT. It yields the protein CASSYDRSNEKLFF.

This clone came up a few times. CDR3 loop: CAWTRTGGSTDTQYF. CDR3 DNA sequence: TGTGCCTGGACCCGGACAGGGGGGAGCACAGATACGCAGTATTTT. The rearrangement joins TRBV30 to TRBJ2-3; 10 positions agree with TRBD1. CDR1 and CDR2 from the germline V gene are GTSNPN and SVGIG (reference sequence). This CDR3 contains 15 residues. J was trimmed by 0 bases and V by 4 bases; bases with no gene match: 4.

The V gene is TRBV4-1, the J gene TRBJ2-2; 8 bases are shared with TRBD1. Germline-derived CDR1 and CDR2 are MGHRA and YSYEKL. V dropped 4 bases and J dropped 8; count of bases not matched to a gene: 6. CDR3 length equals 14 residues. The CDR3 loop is CASSLSTGVGELFF. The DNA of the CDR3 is TGCGCCAGCAGCCTCTCGACAGGGGTTGGGGAGCTGTTTTTT.

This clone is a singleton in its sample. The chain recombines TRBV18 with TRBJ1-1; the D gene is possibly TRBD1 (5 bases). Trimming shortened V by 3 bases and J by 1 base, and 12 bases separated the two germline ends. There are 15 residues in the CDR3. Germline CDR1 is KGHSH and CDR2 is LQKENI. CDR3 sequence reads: CASSPAFGQNTEAFF. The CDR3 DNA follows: TGTGCCAGCTCACCGGCCTTCGGACAGAACACTGAAGCTTTCTTT.

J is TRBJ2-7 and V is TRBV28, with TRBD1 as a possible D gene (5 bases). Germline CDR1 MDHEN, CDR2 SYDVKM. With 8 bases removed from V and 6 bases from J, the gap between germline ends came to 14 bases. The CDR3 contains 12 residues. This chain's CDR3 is CASVREVGEQYF. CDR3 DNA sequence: TGTGCCAGCGTCAGGGAAGTCGGCGAGCAGTACTTC.

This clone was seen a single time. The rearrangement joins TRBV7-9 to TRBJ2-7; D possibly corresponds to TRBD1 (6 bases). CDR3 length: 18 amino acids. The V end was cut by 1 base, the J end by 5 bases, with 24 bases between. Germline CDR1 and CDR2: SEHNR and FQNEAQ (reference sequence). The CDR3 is CASSLGFRDNEGLHEQYF. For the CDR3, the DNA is TGTGCCAGCAGCTTAGGGTTCCGGGACAACGAGGGGCTACACGAGCAGTACTTC.

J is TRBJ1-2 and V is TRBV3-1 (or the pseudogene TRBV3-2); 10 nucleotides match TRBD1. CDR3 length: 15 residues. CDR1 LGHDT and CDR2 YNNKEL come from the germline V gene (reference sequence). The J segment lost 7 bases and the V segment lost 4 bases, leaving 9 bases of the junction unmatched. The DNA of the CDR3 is TGTGCCAGCAGCCGGGACAGGGGTGGAGGAGTTGGCTACACCTTC. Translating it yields CASSRDRGGGVGYTF.

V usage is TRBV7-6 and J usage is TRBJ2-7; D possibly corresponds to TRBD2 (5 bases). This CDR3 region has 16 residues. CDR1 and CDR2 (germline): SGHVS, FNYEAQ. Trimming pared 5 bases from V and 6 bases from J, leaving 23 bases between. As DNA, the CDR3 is TGTGCCAGCAGCCCGGGATTCCAGGCCCGTCTTGGCGAGCAGTACTTC. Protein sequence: CASSPGFQARLGEQYF.

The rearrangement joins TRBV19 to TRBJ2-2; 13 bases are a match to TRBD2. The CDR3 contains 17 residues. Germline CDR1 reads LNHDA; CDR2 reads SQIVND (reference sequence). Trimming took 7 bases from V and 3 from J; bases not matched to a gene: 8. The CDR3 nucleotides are TGTGCCAGTAATTCTGGACTAGCGGGAGATTACACCGGGGAGCTGTTTTTT. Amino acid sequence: CASNSGLAGDYTGELFF.

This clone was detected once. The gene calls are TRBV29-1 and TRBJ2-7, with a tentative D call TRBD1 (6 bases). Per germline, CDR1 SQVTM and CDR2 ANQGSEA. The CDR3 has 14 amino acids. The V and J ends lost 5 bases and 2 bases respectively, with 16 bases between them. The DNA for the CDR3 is TGCAGCGTTAAGTATCGTGGACAGACCTACGAGCAGTACTTC. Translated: CSVKYRGQTYEQYF.